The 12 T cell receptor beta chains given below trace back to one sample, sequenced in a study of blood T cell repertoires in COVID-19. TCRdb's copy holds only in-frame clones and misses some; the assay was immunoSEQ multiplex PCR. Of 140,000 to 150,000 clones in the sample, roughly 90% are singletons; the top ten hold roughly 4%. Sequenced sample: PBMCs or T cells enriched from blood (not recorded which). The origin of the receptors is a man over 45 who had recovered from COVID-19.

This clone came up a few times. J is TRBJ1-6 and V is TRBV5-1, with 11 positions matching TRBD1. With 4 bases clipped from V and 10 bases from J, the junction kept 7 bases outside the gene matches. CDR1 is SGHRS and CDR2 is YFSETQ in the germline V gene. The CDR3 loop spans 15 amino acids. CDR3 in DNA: TGCGCCAGCAGCATAGGACAGGGGGCGAAGTCACCCCTCCACTTT. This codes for CASSIGQGAKSPLHF.

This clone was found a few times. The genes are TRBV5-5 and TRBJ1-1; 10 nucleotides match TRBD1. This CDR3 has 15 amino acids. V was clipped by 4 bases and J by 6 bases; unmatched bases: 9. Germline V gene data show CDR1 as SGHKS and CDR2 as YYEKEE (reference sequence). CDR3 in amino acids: CASSPRDRGTAEAFF. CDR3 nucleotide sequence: TGTGCCAGCAGCCCGCGGGACAGGGGAACGGCTGAAGCTTTCTTT.

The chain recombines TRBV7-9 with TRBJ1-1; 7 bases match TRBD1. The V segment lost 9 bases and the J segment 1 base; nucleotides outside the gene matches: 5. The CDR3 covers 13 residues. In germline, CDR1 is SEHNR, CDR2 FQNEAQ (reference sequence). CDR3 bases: TGTGCCAGTATGGGACAGTCGAACACTGAAGCTTTCTTT. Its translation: CASMGQSNTEAFF.

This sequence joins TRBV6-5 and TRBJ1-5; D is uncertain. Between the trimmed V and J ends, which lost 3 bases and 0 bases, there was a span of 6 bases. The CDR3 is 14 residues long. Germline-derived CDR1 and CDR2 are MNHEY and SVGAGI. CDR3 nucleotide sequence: TGTGCCAGCAGTTATCGGAGTAGCAATCAGCCCCAGCATTTT. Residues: CASSYRSSNQPQHF.

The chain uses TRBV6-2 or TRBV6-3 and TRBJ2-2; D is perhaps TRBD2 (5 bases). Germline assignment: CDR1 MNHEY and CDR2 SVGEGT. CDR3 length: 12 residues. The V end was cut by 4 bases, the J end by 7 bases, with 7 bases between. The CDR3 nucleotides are TGTGCCAGCAGTTGGACTCACGGGGAGCTGTTTTTT. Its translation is CASSWTHGELFF.

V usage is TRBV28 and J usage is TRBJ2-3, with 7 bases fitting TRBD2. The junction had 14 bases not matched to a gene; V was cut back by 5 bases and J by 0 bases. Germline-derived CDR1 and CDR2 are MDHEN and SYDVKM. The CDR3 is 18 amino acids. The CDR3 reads CASSLSPPASGSTDTQYF. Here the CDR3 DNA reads TGTGCCAGCAGTCTATCCCCTCCAGCTAGCGGAAGCACAGATACGCAGTATTTT.

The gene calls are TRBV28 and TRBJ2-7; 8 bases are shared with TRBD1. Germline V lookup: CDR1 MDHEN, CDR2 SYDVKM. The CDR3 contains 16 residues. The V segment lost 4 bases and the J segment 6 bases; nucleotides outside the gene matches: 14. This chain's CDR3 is CASSYYQTGDIAEQYF. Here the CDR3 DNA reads TGTGCCAGCAGTTATTACCAGACAGGGGACATCGCCGAGCAGTACTTC.

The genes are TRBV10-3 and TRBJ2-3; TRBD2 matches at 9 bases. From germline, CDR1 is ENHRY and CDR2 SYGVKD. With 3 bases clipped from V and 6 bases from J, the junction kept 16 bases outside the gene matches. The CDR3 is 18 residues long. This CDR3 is CAISDGGGAGNVVDTQYF. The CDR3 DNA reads TGTGCCATCAGTGATGGCGGGGGGGCAGGTAACGTTGTGGATACGCAGTATTTT.

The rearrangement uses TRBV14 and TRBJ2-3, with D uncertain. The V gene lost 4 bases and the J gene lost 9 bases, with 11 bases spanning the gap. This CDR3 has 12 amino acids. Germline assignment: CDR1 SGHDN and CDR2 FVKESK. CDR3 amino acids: CASSRSDATQYF. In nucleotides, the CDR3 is TGTGCCAGCAGCCGCTCAGATGCAACGCAGTATTTT. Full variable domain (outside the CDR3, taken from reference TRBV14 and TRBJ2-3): EAGVTQFPSHSVIEKGQTVTLRCDPISGHDNLYWYRRVMGKEIKFLLHFVKESKQDESGMPNNRFLAERTGGTYSTLKVQPAELEDSGVYFCASSRSDATQYFGPGTRLTVL.

The CDR3, as DNA: TGTGCCAGCAGCTTGGGAGGGTCGGGGAACAATCAGCCCCAGCATTTT. Translated, it gives CASSLGGSGNNQPQHF. The rearrangement links TRBV5-5 to TRBJ1-5, with D unclear. V dropped 0 bases and J dropped 3 bases, with 13 bases sitting between them. The germline gives CDR1 SGHKS, CDR2 YYEKEE (reference sequence). The CDR3 loop spans 16 amino acids.

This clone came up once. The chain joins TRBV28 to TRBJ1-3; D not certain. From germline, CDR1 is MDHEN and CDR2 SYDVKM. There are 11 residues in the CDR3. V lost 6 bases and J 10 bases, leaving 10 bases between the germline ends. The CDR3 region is CASSLGWTIYF. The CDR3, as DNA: TGTGCCAGCAGCTTGGGCTGGACCATATATTTT.

In DNA, the CDR3 is TGTGCCAGCAGTTTCCCCGGGTCCAATCAGCCCCAGCATTTT. Its translation: CASSFPGSNQPQHF. This rearrangement joins TRBV28 to TRBJ1-5; D is ambiguous. The V gene lost 3 bases and the J gene lost 3 bases, with 9 bases spanning the gap. This CDR3 comprises 14 residues. The germline V gene has CDR1 MDHEN and CDR2 SYDVKM. The full variable domain, in which reference TRBV28 and TRBJ1-5 provide the parts outside the CDR3, is DVKVTQSSRYLVKRTGEKVFLECVQDMDHENMFWYRQDPGLGLRLIYFSYDVKMKEKGDIPEGYSVSREKKERFSLILESASTNQTSMYLCASSFPGSNQPQHFGDGTRLSIL.